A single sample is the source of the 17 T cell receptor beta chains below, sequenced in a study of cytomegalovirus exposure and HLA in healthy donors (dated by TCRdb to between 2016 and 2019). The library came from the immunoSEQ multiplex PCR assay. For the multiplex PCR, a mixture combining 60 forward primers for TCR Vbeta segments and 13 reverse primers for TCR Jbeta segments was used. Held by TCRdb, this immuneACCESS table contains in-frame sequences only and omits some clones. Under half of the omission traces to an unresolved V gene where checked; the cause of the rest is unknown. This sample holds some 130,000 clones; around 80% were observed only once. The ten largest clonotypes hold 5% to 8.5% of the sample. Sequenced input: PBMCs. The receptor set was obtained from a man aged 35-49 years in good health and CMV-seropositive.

As DNA, the CDR3 is TGTGCCAGAACTCCCGGGACCCAGTACTTC. This gives the protein CARTPGTQYF. The V and J genes are TRBV27 and TRBJ2-5; D gene uncertain. The CDR3 is 10 amino acids. CDR1 is MNHEY, CDR2 SMNVEV, per germline (reference sequence). V was cut by 9 bases and J by 7 bases, with 9 bases left in between.

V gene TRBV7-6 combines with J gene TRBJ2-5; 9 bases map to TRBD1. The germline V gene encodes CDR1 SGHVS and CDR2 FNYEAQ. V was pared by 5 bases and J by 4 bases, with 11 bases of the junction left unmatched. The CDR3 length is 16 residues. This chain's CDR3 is CASSRIIGQGRETQYF. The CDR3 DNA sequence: TGTGCCAGCAGCAGAATAATCGGACAGGGGCGAGAGACCCAGTACTTC. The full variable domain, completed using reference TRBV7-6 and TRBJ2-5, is GAGVSQSPRYKVTKRGQDVALRCDPISGHVSLYWYRQALGQGPEFLTYFNYEAQQDKSGLPNDRFSAERPEGSISTLTIQRTEQRDSAMYRCASSRIIGQGRETQYFGPGTRLLVL.

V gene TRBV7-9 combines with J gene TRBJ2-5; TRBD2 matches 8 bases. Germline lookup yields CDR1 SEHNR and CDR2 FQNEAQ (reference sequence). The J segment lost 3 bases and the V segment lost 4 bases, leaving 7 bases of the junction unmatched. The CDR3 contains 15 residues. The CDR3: CASSYGGAGEETQYF. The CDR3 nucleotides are TGTGCCAGCAGCTACGGGGGGGCGGGAGAAGAGACCCAGTACTTC.

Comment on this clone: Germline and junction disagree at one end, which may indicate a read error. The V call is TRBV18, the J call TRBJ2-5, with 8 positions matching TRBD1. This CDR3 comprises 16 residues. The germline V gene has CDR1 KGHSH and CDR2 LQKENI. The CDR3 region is CASSPRQGPSQEAQYF. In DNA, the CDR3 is TGTGCCAGCTCACCTCGACAGGGGCCGTCGCAAGAGGCCCAGTACTTC.

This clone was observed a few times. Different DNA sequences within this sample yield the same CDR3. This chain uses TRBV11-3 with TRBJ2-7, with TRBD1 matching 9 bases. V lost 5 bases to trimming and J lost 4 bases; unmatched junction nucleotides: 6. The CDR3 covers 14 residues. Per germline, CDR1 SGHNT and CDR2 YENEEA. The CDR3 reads CASSPGQGRYEQYF. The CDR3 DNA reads TGTGCCAGCAGCCCAGGACAGGGGCGGTACGAGCAGTACTTC.

CDR3 coding DNA: TGTGCTAGTGGTCCAGGGACTAGCGGAGATACGCAGTATTTT. Translation gives CASGPGTSGDTQYF. The chain is built from TRBV12-5 and TRBJ2-3; TRBD2 agrees at 11 bases. CDR1 is LGHNT and CDR2 is FRNRAP in the germline V gene. This CDR3 contains 14 residues. V lost 5 bases to trimming and J lost 5 bases; unmatched junction nucleotides: 3.

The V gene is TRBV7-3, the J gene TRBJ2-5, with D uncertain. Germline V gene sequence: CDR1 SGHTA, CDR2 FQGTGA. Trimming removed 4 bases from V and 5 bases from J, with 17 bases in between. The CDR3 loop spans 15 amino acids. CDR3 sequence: CASSSVGRFVETQYF. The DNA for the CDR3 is TGTGCCAGCAGCTCCGTGGGCCGGTTTGTGGAGACCCAGTACTTC.

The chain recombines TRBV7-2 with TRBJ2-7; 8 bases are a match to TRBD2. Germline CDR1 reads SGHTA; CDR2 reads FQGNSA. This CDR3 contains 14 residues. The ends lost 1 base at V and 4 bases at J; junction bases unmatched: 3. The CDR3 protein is CASSLVSSGYEQYF. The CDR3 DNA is TGTGCCAGCAGCTTAGTGTCTAGCGGGTACGAGCAGTACTTC.

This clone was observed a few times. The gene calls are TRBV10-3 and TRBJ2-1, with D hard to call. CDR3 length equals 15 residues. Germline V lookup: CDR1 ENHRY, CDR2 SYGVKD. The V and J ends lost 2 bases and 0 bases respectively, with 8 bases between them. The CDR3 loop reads CAISEGLSSYNEQFF. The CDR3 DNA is TGTGCCATCAGTGAGGGTCTTAGCTCCTACAATGAGCAGTTCTTC.

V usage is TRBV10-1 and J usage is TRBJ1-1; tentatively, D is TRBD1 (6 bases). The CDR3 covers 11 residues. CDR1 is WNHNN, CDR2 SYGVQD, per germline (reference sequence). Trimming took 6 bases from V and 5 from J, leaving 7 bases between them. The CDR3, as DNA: TGCGCCAGCAGCAGGGGTACTGAAGCTTTCTTT. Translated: CASSRGTEAFF.

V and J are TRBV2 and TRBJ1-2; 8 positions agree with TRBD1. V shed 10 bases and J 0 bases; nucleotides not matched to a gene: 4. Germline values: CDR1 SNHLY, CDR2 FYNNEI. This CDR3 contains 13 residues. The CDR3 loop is CANRQGTNYGYTF. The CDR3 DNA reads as TGTGCCAACAGACAGGGGACTAACTATGGCTACACCTTC.

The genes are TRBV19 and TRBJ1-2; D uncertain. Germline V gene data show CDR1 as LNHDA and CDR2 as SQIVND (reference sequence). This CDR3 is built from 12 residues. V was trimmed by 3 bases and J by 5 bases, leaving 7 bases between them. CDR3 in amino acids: CASSIRSYGYTF. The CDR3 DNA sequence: TGTGCCAGTAGTATTAGAAGTTATGGCTACACCTTC.

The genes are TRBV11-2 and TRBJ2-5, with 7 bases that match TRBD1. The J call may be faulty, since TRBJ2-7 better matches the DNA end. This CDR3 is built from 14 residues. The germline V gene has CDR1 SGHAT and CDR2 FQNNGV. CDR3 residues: CASRQGQHSYEQYF. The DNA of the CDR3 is TGTGCCAGCAGGCAGGGACAGCACTCCTACGAGCAGTACTTC.

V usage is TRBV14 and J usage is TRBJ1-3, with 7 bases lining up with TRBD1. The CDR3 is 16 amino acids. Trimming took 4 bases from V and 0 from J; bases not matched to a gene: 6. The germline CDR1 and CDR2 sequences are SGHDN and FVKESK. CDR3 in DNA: TGTGCCAGCAGCCGGGGACAGACCTACTCTGGAAACACCATATATTTT. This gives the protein CASSRGQTYSGNTIYF.

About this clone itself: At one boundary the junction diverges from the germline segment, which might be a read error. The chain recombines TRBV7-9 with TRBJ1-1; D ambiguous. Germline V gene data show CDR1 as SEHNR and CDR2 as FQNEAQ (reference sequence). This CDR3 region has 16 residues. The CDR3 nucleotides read TGTTCCAGCAGCTCACCCTTTCTCAGTGGCAACACTGAAGCTTTCTTT. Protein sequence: CSSSSPFLSGNTEAFF.

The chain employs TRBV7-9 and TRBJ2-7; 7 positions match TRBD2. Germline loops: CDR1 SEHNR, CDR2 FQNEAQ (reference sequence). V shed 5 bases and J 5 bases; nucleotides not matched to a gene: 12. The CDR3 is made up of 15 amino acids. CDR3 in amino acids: CASSRATGGIDEQYF. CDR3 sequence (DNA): TGTGCCAGCAGCCGAGCGACGGGAGGAATCGACGAGCAGTACTTC.

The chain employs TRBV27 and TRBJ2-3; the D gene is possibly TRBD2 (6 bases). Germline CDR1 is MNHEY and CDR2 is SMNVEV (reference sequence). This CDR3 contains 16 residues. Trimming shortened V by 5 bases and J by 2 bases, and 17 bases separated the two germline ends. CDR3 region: CASSATQGDFTDTQYF. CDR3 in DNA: TGTGCCAGCAGTGCCACACAAGGGGACTTCACAGATACGCAGTATTTT.